Below are 8 T cell receptor beta chains sequenced from a single sample in a study of blood T cell repertoires in COVID-19 (TCRdb year 2020). Library method: the immunoSEQ multiplex PCR assay. TCRdb's version of the immuneACCESS table is confined to in-frame rearrangements and falls short of the full clone set. An unresolved V gene accounts for under half of the shortfall where checked; the remainder is of unknown origin. The sample yields hundreds of thousands of clones; over 75% were counted once. The top ten hold roughly 4.3% of the sample. The sample taken for sequencing was PBMCs or T cells enriched from blood (not recorded which). These receptors came from a man younger than 40 with acute COVID-19.

With regard to this clone: Other nucleotide sequences from this sample produce the same CDR3. This chain joins TRBV24-1 and TRBJ2-3, with TRBD2 identical over 11 bases. The CDR3 loop spans 17 amino acids. The V segment lost 2 bases and the J segment 1 base; nucleotides outside the gene matches: 4. Germline CDR1 reads KGHDR; CDR2 reads SFDVKD. CDR3 residues: CATSDSVLAGGTDTQYF. In nucleotides, the CDR3 is TGTGCCACCAGTGATTCCGTACTAGCGGGGGGCACAGATACGCAGTATTTT.

This clone was observed once. The chain uses TRBV10-3 and TRBJ1-1, with 11 bases matching TRBD1. Germline lookup yields CDR1 ENHRY and CDR2 SYGVKD. V trimming: 0 bases; J trimming: 1 base; junction bases outside the gene matches: 4. The CDR3 is 17 amino acids. Here the CDR3 reads CAISESIGTGGNTEAFF. In DNA form, the CDR3 reads TGTGCCATCAGTGAGTCGATAGGGACAGGGGGGAACACTGAAGCTTTCTTT.

The chain has TRBV4-1 and TRBJ1-5; D is possibly TRBD1 (5 bases). Germline lookup yields CDR1 MGHRA and CDR2 YSYEKL. The V gene lost 3 bases and the J gene lost 8 bases, with 14 bases spanning the gap. This CDR3 has 14 residues. The chain's CDR3 is CASSHEWGMEPQHF. The CDR3 DNA is TGCGCCAGCAGCCACGAGTGGGGCATGGAGCCCCAGCATTTT.

The genes are TRBV5-6 and TRBJ2-7; D not certain. Germline CDR1 reads SGHDT; CDR2 reads YYEEEE. V was pared by 3 bases and J by 5 bases, with 6 bases between. The CDR3 has 11 residues. Written as DNA, the CDR3 is TGTGCCAGCAGCTCCCCGGACGAGCAGTACTTC. Its translation: CASSSPDEQYF. Full variable domain (rest looked up from reference TRBV5-6 and TRBJ2-7): DAGVTQSPTHLIKTRGQQVTLRCSPKSGHDTVSWYQQALGQGPQFIFQYYEEEERQRGNFPDRFSGHQFPNYSSELNVNALLLGDSALYLCASSSPDEQYFGPGTRLTVT.

The table lists this clone with a few counts. The chain carries TRBV5-5 and TRBJ1-5, with unresolved D. Germline V lookup: CDR1 SGHKS, CDR2 YYEKEE (reference sequence). Trimming took 6 bases from V and 9 from J, leaving 7 bases between them. CDR3 size: 10 residues. The chain's CDR3 is CASTYSPQHF. The CDR3 nucleotides read TGTGCCAGCACTTATTCGCCCCAGCATTTT.

The chain carries TRBV28 and TRBJ2-3; 14 nucleotides line up with TRBD2. The CDR3 sequence is 20 residues long. V lost 2 bases and J lost 3; bases outside the gene matches: 13. From germline, CDR1 is MDHEN and CDR2 SYDVKM. Here the CDR3 reads CASSLDRTSGGIKPTDTQYF. DNA of the CDR3: TGTGCCAGCAGTTTAGATAGGACTAGCGGGGGGATTAAACCTACAGATACGCAGTATTTT.

The chain uses TRBV5-4 and TRBJ1-2, with 7 bases aligning to TRBD1. The CDR3 contains 14 residues. Losses at the gene ends were 4 bases for V and 5 bases for J; bases not matched to a gene: 8. Germline CDR1 and CDR2: SGHNT and YYREEE (reference sequence). The CDR3 loop reads CASSRSTGEYGYTF. The CDR3 DNA reads as TGTGCCAGCAGCCGATCAACAGGGGAATATGGCTACACCTTC.

The chain couples TRBV10-3 to TRBJ2-1; D remains ambiguous. V dropped 10 bases and J dropped 2 bases, with 21 bases sitting between them. Germline V CDR1 and CDR2: ENHRY, SYGVKD. This CDR3 is built from 16 residues. This CDR3 reads CATNPRGPVPYNEQFF. The CDR3 DNA follows: TGTGCCACCAACCCCCGTGGGCCGGTCCCCTACAATGAGCAGTTCTTC.